This TCR beta chain comes out of a study of shared clonotypes between healthy human individuals. Whole-study findings and limits: Memory subsets generally showed smaller estimated richness than naive subsets did.

The germline V gene has CDR1 SGHDT and CDR2 YYEEEE. Losses at the gene ends were 2 bases for V and 5 bases for J; bases not matched to a gene: 4. The CDR3 runs to 14 residues. On this clone: The antigen is undetermined.

Recent vaccinations or acute infections were absent in the healthy HIV-negative adult donors. TCRdb's copy holds only in-frame clones and misses some; the assay was immunoSEQ multiplex PCR. Of approximately 2,000,000 clones listed, around 93% are singletons. The clonotype was recovered from a man younger than 35 in good health. Some clones in this sample may be carry-over from other donors' samples. Sequencing was performed on naive CD4+ T cells from PBMCs. Specified subset: CD45RA+ positively selected. The chain couples TRBV5-6 to TRBJ2-1, with TRBD1 identical over 7 bases. CDR3 in amino acids: CASSFLTGDNEQFF. The CDR3 DNA follows: TGTGCCAGCAGCTTCCTCACAGGGGACAATGAGCAGTTCTTC.